This T cell receptor (beta chain) stems from a study of T cell changes during pregnancy in multiple sclerosis. TCRdb's table, derived via immunoSEQ multiplex PCR, lists solely in-frame clones and lacks some. Here the sample spans fewer than 90,000 clones, roughly 95% being singletons. CDR3 length: 14 residues. Germline V CDR1 and CDR2: SGHRS, YFSETQ. V lost 3 bases and J 1 base, leaving 10 bases between the germline ends. This clonotype originated in a female donor in good health, enrolled as a control in a pregnancy study. Sequenced here: peripheral blood, sampled in the third trimester of pregnancy. V and J are TRBV5-1 and TRBJ1-1; D gene unclear. The CDR3 spells CASSSNSGNTEAFF. DNA for the CDR3: TGCGCCAGCAGCTCCAATTCCGGGAACACTGAAGCTTTCTTT.